This T cell receptor beta chain appears in the sequencing data of a study of cytomegalovirus exposure and HLA in healthy donors (dated 2017 in TCRdb). For context, the study as a whole: According to a later analysis, the roughly 130 validation repertoires were produced on the same platform as the 666 repertoires of the first cohort. The study aimed to test whether signatures of past pathogen exposure could be identified by cataloging public T cell receptors. Besides the first cohort of hundreds of subjects, a separate validation cohort made up of over 95 different subjects was used. The study combined high-throughput TCR immunosequencing, statistical association of individual TCRs with disease status, and machine learning to predict cytomegalovirus infection status.

With regard to this clone: What antigen it recognizes has not been identified. Base qualities are missing; no much larger clone stands one base away.

Beyond this particular receptor, the publication reports: The classifier was reported to diagnose cytomegalovirus status with high specificity and sensitivity in both the original cohort and the validation cohort. Across donors, most TCR sequences were observed very rarely, whereas some public TCRs were present in many individuals. A few of the identified cytomegalovirus-associated TCR beta chains were confirmed in vitro to be specific for cytomegalovirus antigens. The study listed 164 TCR beta chains as associated with cytomegalovirus. A later analysis had no HLA typing for the validation cohort, so co-occurrence there was scored across all 110 or so repertoires. Subsequent analysis determined that TCRs grouped into clusters in the first cohort also showed a tendency toward co-occurrence across the 90 to 150 validation repertoires, and roughly 94% of cluster scores exceeded 0. The authors suggested that the approach could potentially be extended to other disease states and immunological phenotypes.

The donors belonged to the validation cohort of around 110 subjects, which was separate from the 666-subject first cohort. To prepare the library, the immunoSEQ multiplex PCR assay was applied. For the original study's pipeline: A statistical classification framework was developed to diagnose cytomegalovirus status using the catalog of TCR beta chain sequences. TCRdb obtained this table from immuneACCESS and retained in-frame rearrangements with V and J assigned. These tables miss some clones; where compared with another copy, unresolved V genes account for less than half of the shortfall, and the remainder is unexplained. V and J calls and clone size are as listed in that table; D and trimming were resolved from the DNA. Recorded for this sample are around 130,000 clones; about 83% of them occurred a single time. The top ten hold about 2% of the sample. Sequences SNHLY (CDR1) and FYNNEI (CDR2) are obtained from the germline V gene. The CDR3, from cysteine to phenylalanine, totals 15 residues. The CDR3 DNA has 45 bases and is translated from base 1. V drops 2 bases and J drops 1 base, leaving 11 bases in between.

The TCR was taken from a woman in her twenties or thirties in good health and CMV-seronegative. Input material: PBMCs. The sequence joins TRBV2 to TRBJ2-5; matching of 6 bases hints at TRBD2 as the D gene. In nucleotide form, the sequence is TGTGCCAGCAGTGAATTGCGGGGCGTCCAAGAGACCCAGTACTTC. Its protein product is CASSELRGVQETQYF.